The entry below gives a single TCR beta chain sequence along with its context. Its antigen is still unknown. The assay was immunoSEQ multiplex PCR, and TCRdb's table has in-frame clones only and misses some. The sample contains around 33,000 clones, around 88% of which appear only once. This record belongs to a study of chemoradiotherapy in HPV16-positive cancers. Study overall: Candidate HPV-specific T-cell clones and common TCR motifs came from functional assays in two HPV16-positive patients. Study-wide results and caveats: In HPV16-positive patients, HPV-responsive T-cell expansion tracked better recurrence-free survival. Functional assays defining HPV-specific T cells used only two HPV16-positive patients. Non-HPV-specific T cells did not expand in tumors during treatment, whereas candidate HPV-specific clones and E7-related motifs did.

This CDR3 spans 15 amino acids. The V end was cut by 3 bases, the J end by 0 bases, with 9 bases between. CDR1 and CDR2 (germline): MDHEN, SYDVKM. The sample was blood, taken from a patient who underwent chemoradiotherapy. The source of this sequence is a human donor with HPV-associated anogenital cancer. The chain has TRBV28 and TRBJ1-5; D not resolved. CDR3 loop: CASSFPSYSNQPQHF. The DNA of the CDR3 is TGTGCCAGCAGTTTCCCGAGCTATAGCAATCAGCCCCAGCATTTT.